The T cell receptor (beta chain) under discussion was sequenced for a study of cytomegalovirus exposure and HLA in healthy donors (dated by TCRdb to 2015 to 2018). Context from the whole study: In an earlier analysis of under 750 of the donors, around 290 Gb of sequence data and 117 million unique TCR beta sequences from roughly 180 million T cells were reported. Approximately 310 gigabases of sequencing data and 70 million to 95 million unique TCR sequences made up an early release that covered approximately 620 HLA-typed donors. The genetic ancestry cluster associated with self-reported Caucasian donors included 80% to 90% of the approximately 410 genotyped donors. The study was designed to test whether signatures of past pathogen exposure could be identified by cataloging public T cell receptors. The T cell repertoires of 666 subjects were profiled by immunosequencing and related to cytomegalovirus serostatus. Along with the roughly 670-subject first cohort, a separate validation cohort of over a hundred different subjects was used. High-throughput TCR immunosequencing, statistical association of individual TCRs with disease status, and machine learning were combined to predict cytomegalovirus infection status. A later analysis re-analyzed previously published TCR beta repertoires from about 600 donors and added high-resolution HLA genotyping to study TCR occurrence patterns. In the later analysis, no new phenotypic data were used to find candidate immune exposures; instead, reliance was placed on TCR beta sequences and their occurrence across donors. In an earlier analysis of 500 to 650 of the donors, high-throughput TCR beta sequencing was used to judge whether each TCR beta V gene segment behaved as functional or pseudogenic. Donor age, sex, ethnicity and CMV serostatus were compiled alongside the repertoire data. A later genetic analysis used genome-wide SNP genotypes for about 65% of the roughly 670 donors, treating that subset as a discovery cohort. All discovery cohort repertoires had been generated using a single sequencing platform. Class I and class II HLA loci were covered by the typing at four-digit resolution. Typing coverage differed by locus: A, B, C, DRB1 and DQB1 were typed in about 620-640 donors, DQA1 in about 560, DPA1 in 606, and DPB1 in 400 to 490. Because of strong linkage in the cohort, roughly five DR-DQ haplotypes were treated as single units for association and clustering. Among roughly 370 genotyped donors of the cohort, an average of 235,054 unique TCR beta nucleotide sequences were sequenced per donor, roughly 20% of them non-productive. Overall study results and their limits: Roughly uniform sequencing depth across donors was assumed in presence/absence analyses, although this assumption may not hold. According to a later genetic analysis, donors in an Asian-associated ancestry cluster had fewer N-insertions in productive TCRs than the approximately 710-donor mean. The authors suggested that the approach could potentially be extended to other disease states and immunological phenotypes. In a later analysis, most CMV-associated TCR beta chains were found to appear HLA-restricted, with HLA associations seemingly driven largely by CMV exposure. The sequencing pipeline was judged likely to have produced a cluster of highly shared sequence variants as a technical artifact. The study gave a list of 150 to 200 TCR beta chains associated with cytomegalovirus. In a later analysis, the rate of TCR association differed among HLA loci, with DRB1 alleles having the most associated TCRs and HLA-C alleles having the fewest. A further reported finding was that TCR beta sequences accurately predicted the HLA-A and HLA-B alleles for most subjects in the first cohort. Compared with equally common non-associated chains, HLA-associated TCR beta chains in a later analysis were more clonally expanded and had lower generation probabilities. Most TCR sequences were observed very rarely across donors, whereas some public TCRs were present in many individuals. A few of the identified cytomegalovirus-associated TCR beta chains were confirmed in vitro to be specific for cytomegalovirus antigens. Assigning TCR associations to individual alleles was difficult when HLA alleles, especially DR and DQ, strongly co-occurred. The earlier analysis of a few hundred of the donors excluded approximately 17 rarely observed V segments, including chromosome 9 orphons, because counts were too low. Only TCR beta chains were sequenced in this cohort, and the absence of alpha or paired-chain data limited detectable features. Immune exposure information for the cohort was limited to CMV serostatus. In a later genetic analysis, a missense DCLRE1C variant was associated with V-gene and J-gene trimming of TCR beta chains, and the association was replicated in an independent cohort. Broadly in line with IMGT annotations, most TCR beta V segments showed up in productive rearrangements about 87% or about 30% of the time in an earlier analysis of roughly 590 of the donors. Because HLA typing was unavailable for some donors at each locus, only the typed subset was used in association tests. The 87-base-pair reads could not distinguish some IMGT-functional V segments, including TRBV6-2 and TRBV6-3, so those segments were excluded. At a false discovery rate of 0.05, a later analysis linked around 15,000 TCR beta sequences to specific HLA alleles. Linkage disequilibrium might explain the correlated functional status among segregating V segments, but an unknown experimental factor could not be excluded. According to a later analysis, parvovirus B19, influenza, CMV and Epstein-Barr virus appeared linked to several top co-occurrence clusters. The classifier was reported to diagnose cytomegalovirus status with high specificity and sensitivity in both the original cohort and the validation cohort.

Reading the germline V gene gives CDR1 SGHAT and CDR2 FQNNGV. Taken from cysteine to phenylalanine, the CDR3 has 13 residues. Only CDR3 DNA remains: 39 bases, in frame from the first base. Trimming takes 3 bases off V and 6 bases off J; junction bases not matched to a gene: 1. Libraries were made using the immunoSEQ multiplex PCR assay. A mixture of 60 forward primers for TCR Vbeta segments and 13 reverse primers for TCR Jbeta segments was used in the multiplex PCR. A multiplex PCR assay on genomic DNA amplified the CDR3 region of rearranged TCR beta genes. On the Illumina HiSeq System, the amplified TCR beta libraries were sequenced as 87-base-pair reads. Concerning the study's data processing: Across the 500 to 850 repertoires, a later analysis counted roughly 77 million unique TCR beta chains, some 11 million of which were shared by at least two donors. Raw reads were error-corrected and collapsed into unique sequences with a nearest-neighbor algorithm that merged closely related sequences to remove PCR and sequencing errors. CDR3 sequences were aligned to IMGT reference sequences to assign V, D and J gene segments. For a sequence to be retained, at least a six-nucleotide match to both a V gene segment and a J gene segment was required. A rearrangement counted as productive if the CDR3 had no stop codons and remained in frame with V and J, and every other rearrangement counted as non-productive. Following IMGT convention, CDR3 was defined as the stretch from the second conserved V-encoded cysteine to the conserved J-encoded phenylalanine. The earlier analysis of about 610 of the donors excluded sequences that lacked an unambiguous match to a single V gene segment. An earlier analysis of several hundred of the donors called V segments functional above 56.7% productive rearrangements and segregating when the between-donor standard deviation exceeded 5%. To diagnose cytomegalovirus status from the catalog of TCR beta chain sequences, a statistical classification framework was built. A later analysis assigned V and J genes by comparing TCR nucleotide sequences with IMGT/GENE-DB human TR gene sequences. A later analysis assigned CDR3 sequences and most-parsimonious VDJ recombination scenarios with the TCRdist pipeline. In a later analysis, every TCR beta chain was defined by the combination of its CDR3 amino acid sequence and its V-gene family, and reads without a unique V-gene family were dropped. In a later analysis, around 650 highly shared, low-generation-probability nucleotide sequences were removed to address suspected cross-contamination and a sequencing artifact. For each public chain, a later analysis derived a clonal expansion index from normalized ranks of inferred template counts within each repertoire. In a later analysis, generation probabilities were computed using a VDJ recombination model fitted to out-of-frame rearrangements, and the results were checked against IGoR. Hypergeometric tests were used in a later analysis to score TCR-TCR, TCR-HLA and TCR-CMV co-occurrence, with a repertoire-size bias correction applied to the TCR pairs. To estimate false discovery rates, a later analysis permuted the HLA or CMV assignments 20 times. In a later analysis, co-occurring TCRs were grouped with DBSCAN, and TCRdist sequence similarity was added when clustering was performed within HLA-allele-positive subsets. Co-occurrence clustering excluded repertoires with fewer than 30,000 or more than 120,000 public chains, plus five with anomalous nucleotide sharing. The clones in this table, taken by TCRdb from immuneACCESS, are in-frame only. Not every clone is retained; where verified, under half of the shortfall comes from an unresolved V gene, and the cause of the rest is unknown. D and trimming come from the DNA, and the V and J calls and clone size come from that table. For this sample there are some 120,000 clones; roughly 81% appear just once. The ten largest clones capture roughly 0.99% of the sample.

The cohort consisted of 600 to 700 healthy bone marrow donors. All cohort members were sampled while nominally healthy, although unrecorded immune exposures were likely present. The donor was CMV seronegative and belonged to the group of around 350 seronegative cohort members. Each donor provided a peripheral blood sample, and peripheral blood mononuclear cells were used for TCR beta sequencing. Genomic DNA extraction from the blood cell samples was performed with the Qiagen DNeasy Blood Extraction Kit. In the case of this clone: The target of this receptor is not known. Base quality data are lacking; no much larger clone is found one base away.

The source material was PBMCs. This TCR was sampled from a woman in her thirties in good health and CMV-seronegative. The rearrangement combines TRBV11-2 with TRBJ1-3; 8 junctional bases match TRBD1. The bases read TGTGCCAGCAGCTTGGGACAGGCAAACACCATATATTTT. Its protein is CASSLGQANTIYF.